This passage covers 21 T cell receptor beta chains from one sample sequenced in a study of shared clonotypes between healthy human individuals. As defined, naive CD8 cells were CD45RO-negative and positively selected for CCR7, with terminally differentiated effector memory CD45RA+ cells excluded. Repertoires were generated with immunoSEQ multiplex PCR, while TCRdb's copy carries only in-frame clones and drops some. The sample holds millions of clones, 85% to 95% seen once. Material for sequencing was naive CD8+ T cells from PBMCs. All receptors derive from a man younger than 30 in good health. Some clones in this sample may be carry-over from other donors' samples.

The chain links TRBV6-5 to TRBJ2-7, with D tentatively TRBD2 (5 bases). Trimming cost V 5 bases and J 4 bases, with 15 bases left between them. The CDR3 is 14 residues long. Germline CDR1 is MNHEY and CDR2 is SVGAGI. CDR3 nucleotide sequence: TGTGCCAGCAGTCCGAACGGGGTCGGATACGAGCAGTACTTC. Encoded protein: CASSPNGVGYEQYF.

The rearrangement uses TRBV7-3 and TRBJ2-7; the match to TRBD2 covers 8 bases. The germline CDR1 and CDR2 sequences are SGHTA and FQGTGA. CDR3 length: 17 residues. V lost 5 bases and J lost 2; bases outside the gene matches: 14. CDR3 region: CASSPGGVGAAAYEQYF. Here the CDR3 DNA reads TGTGCCAGCAGCCCCGGGGGGGTCGGTGCGGCTGCCTACGAGCAGTACTTC.

This clone was detected only once. The chain employs TRBV27 and TRBJ2-3; maybe TRBD2 (6 bases). CDR3 size: 15 residues. Trimming cost V 5 bases and J 2 bases, with 14 bases left between them. Looked up from germline, CDR1 is MNHEY and CDR2 is SMNVEV (reference sequence). CDR3 protein: CASSVWASDTDTQYF. CDR3 DNA: TGTGCCAGCAGTGTTTGGGCTAGCGACACAGATACGCAGTATTTT.

The chain employs TRBV28 and TRBJ2-5; D remains unclear. The CDR3 extends over 15 amino acids. Germline V gene sequence: CDR1 MDHEN, CDR2 SYDVKM. V was shortened by 3 bases and J by 1 base, with 12 bases between the two germline ends. CDR3 nucleotides: TGTGCCAGCAGTTTGGGGATTAACTTCCAAGAGACCCAGTACTTC. Translation gives CASSLGINFQETQYF.

The gene calls are TRBV6-5 and TRBJ2-5; TRBD1 is a possible D gene (6 bases). From germline, CDR1 is MNHEY and CDR2 SVGAGI. V dropped 6 bases and J dropped 1 base, with 12 bases sitting between them. The CDR3 is made up of 14 amino acids. This CDR3 is CASSTGQPQETQYF. In DNA, the CDR3 is TGTGCCAGCAGCACCGGACAGCCCCAAGAGACCCAGTACTTC.

The chain employs TRBV19 and TRBJ2-5, with 7 bases lining up with TRBD1. From germline, CDR1 is LNHDA and CDR2 SQIVND (reference sequence). V lost 4 bases, J lost 4 bases, and 12 bases stayed unmatched. CDR3 length: 16 residues. In DNA, the CDR3 is TGTGCCAGTAGTAAAAGGGGGCGGACGCCCGCAGAGACCCAGTACTTC. It translates to CASSKRGRTPAETQYF.

The CDR3 DNA reads TGTGCCAGCAGCGTAGAGAGGGAACTAGAGGGGGATACGCAGTATTTT. Translating it yields CASSVERELEGDTQYF. The chain couples TRBV9 to TRBJ2-3; TRBD1 or TRBD2 may be the D gene (5 bases each). Germline CDR1 is SGDLS and CDR2 is YYNGEE. With 0 bases removed from V and 6 bases from J, the gap between germline ends came to 17 bases. The CDR3 totals 16 residues. Looking up the rest from reference TRBV9 and TRBJ2-3 gives the full variable domain: DSGVTQTPKHLITATGQRVTLRCSPRSGDLSVYWYQQSLDQGLQFLIQYYNGEERAKGNILERFSAQQFPDLHSELNLSSLELGDSALYFCASSVERELEGDTQYFGPGTRLTVL.

This chain links TRBV2 with TRBJ2-3; D may match TRBD1 or TRBD2 (5 bases each). Germline loops: CDR1 SNHLY, CDR2 FYNNEI. V dropped 5 bases and J dropped 2 bases, with 14 bases sitting between them. This CDR3 spans 15 amino acids. The CDR3 here is CASSIRDGSTDTQYF. The CDR3 DNA reads as TGTGCCAGCAGTATACGGGACGGTTCCACAGATACGCAGTATTTT.

The chain joins TRBV7-3 to TRBJ2-1; maybe TRBD1 (7 bases). Germline CDR1 reads SGHTA; CDR2 reads FQGTGA. The CDR3 contains 15 residues. V was pared by 1 base and J by 6 bases, with 13 bases between. In DNA form, the CDR3 reads TGTGCCAGCAGCTTAATGGGGGGACAGCCCAATGAGCAGTTCTTC. Its translation is CASSLMGGQPNEQFF.

V and J are TRBV11-2 and TRBJ2-5; D call uncertain. In germline, CDR1 is SGHAT, CDR2 FQNNGV. V lost 5 bases and J 9 bases, leaving 10 bases between the germline ends. The CDR3 sequence is 11 residues long. The CDR3 sequence is CASSKDRPQYF. The CDR3 DNA is TGTGCCAGCAGCAAAGACCGGCCCCAGTACTTC.

This clone came up once. The V and J genes are TRBV5-6 and TRBJ1-1; TRBD1 is a possible D gene (5 bases). V was trimmed by 4 bases and J by 3 bases, leaving 16 bases between them. Germline CDR1 is SGHDT and CDR2 is YYEEEE. The CDR3 is 15 residues long. CDR3 sequence (DNA): TGTGCCAGCAGCCCCGAGTCAGGGTTTGACACTGAAGCTTTCTTT. The encoded protein is CASSPESGFDTEAFF. Supplemented by reference TRBV5-6 and TRBJ1-1, the full variable domain reads DAGVTQSPTHLIKTRGQQVTLRCSPKSGHDTVSWYQQALGQGPQFIFQYYEEEERQRGNFPDRFSGHQFPNYSSELNVNALLLGDSALYLCASSPESGFDTEAFFGQGTRLTVV.

The chain recombines TRBV10-2 with TRBJ2-5; the match to TRBD1 covers 7 bases. The CDR3 sequence is 13 residues long. V lost 7 bases and J lost 0; bases outside the gene matches: 2. In germline, CDR1 is WSHSY, CDR2 SAAADI. In nucleotides, the CDR3 is TGCGCCAGCAACGACAGGGACCAAGAGACCCAGTACTTC. This gives the protein CASNDRDQETQYF.

The chain links TRBV11-1 to TRBJ2-7; D is undetermined. Germline loops: CDR1 SGHAT, CDR2 FQDESV (reference sequence). V lost 5 bases to trimming and J lost 4 bases, with 15 bases between them. This CDR3 has 14 amino acids. The CDR3 is CASSPDQNKYEQYF. In nucleotides, the CDR3 is TGTGCCAGCAGCCCGGACCAGAACAAGTACGAGCAGTACTTC.

This chain's CDR3 is CASSWVPRQGYEQYF. The CDR3, as DNA: TGTGCCAGCAGTTGGGTCCCGAGACAGGGCTACGAGCAGTACTTC. This rearrangement joins TRBV6-5 to TRBJ2-7; TRBD1 agrees at 7 bases. Germline V gives CDR1 MNHEY, CDR2 SVGAGI. V gave up 4 bases and J gave up 3 bases; unmatched junction bases: 9. This CDR3 is built from 15 residues.

The chain couples TRBV19 to TRBJ1-5; TRBD1 might be the D (5 bases). CDR1 is LNHDA, CDR2 SQIVND, per germline (reference sequence). Trimming removed 10 bases at V and 6 bases at J, with 16 bases between. The CDR3 loop spans 13 amino acids. CDR3 amino acids: CATGAMWVQPQHF. The DNA of the CDR3 is TGTGCCACTGGGGCCATGTGGGTTCAGCCCCAGCATTTT.

V is TRBV15 and J is TRBJ1-1, with 10 bases that match TRBD1. The CDR3 consists of 12 residues. The V and J ends lost 5 bases and 10 bases, in that order; junction bases with no gene match: 4. Germline V CDR1 and CDR2: LNHNV, YYDKDF (reference sequence). CDR3 DNA sequence: TGTGCCACCAGCGGGGGGGACAGGGGAGCTTTCTTT. Translation gives CATSGGDRGAFF.

The gene calls are TRBV29-1 and TRBJ2-2, with TRBD2 as a possible D gene (5 bases). Germline loops: CDR1 SQVTM, CDR2 ANQGSEA. V lost 4 bases to trimming and J lost 0 bases, with 9 bases between them. CDR3 length: 14 residues. The CDR3 loop is CSVVGGSNTGELFF. DNA for the CDR3: TGCAGCGTTGTAGGCGGGTCGAACACCGGGGAGCTGTTTTTT.

V gene TRBV27 combines with J gene TRBJ1-1; 10 bases line up with TRBD1. This CDR3 has 15 residues. Per germline, CDR1 MNHEY and CDR2 SMNVEV (reference sequence). With V trimmed by 6 bases and J by 4 bases, 8 bases remained unmatched. The CDR3 spells CASSQVGTGVTEAFF. CDR3 DNA: TGTGCCAGCAGCCAAGTGGGGACAGGGGTCACTGAAGCTTTCTTT.

This chain uses TRBV13 with TRBJ1-2, with unresolved D. V was shortened by 5 bases and J by 2 bases, with 18 bases between the two germline ends. In germline, CDR1 is PRHDT, CDR2 FYEKMQ (reference sequence). CDR3 length: 16 amino acids. CDR3 in DNA: TGTGCCAGCAGCCGAGGGAGGCGGGCGGAGAACTATGGCTACACCTTC. Protein: CASSRGRRAENYGYTF.

The V gene is TRBV5-8, the J gene TRBJ1-1; D is unresolved. The CDR3 runs 14 residues. Trimming took 6 bases from V and 5 from J, leaving 17 bases between them. The germline gives CDR1 SGHTS, CDR2 YDEGEE. CDR3 nucleotide sequence: TGTGCCAGCACCCTTGGCTCGGGGTGGACTGAAGCTTTCTTT. This gives the protein CASTLGSGWTEAFF.

The V gene is TRBV6-4, the J gene TRBJ1-2; no clear D gene. The CDR3 consists of 13 residues. Germline V gene data show CDR1 as MRHNA and CDR2 as SNTAGT. V was clipped by 3 bases and J by 8 bases, with 13 bases between them. The CDR3 loop is CASSENTWSGYTF. The DNA of the CDR3 is TGTGCCAGCAGTGAAAATACCTGGTCCGGCTACACCTTC.